This T cell receptor (beta chain) stems from a study of breast tumors, draining lymph nodes, adjacent tissues. This clonotype came up many times. Its antigen is unidentified. CDR1 is SNHLY, CDR2 FYNNEI, per germline. The V segment lost 4 bases and the J segment 7 bases; nucleotides outside the gene matches: 2. CDR3 length: 12 amino acids. TCRdb reanalysed the multiplex PCR reads using MiXCR and keeps one entry per CDR3 protein. The table lists about 130,000 distinct CDR3 sequences, about 20% of them singletons. General study points: Tumor T cell lymph node origin was a supported hypothesis, not proven.

Samples came from axillary lymph nodes draining the breast cancer. The sample was axillary lymph node tissue. The chain joins TRBV2 to TRBJ2-3; 7 bases are a match to TRBD1. The sequence was obtained from a female donor with breast cancer. Some clones in this sample may be carry-over from other donors' samples. The CDR3 spells CASSGQGNTQYF. The CDR3 DNA sequence: TGTGCCAGCAGTGGACAGGGCAATACGCAGTATTTT. The full variable domain, completed using reference TRBV2 and TRBJ2-3, is EPEVTQTPSHQVTQMGQEVILRCVPISNHLYFYWYRQILGQKVEFLVSFYNNEISEKSEIFDDQFSVERPDGSNFTLKIRSTKLEDSAMYFCASSGQGNTQYFGPGTRLTVL.